One and the same sample provided the 26 T cell receptor beta chains below, sequenced in a study of prognosis after radiotherapy for stage I lung cancer. It was by two-round multiplex PCR that TCR beta CDR3 was amplified from genomic DNA. Amplification in first-round PCR relied on primers specific to each TRBV and TRBJ gene. TCRdb used MiXCR to reprocess the multiplex PCR reads, holding one entry per CDR3 protein. The sample lists approximately 11,000 distinct CDR3 sequences, about a third occurring once. Sequenced material: PBMCs, taken before or after stereotactic body radiation therapy (not recorded which). The receptors originated from a donor aged 50 or older with non-small cell lung cancer.

The genes are TRBV6-5 and TRBJ2-6, with TRBD1 identical over 7 bases. The germline CDR1 and CDR2 sequences are MNHEY and SVGAGI. The CDR3 is 15 amino acids. V gave up 4 bases and J gave up 2 bases; unmatched junction bases: 2. The CDR3 DNA follows: TGTGCCAGCAGTTTAGACAGGGCTGGGGCCAACGTCCTGACTTTC. Its translation: CASSLDRAGANVLTF.

The rearrangement uses TRBV13 and TRBJ2-1, with 12 bases aligning to TRBD2. Losses at the gene ends were 7 bases for V and 4 bases for J; bases not matched to a gene: 8. This CDR3 is built from 16 residues. Germline V lookup: CDR1 PRHDT, CDR2 FYEKMQ (reference sequence). CDR3 sequence (DNA): TGTGCCAGCACCATTGGACTAGCGGGACAGTACAATGAGCAGTTCTTC. This sequence encodes CASTIGLAGQYNEQFF. Using reference TRBV13 and TRBJ2-1 for the parts outside the CDR3, the full variable domain is AAGVIQSPRHLIKEKRETATLKCYPIPRHDTVYWYQQGPGQDPQFLISFYEKMQSDKGSIPDRFSAQQFSDYHSELNMSSLELGDSALYFCASTIGLAGQYNEQFFGPGTRLTVL.

This clonotype has a count of ten or more. A read error may be the cause here, since a much bigger clone is one base away. The CDR3 sequence is CASSTSYQGLERYF. CDR3 bases: TGTGCCAGCAGTACCTCGTACCAGGGTCTCGAGCGGTACTTC. The chain uses TRBV28 and TRBJ2-7, with D possibly matching TRBD1 (5 bases). The CDR3 contains 14 residues. In germline, CDR1 is MDHEN, CDR2 SYDVKM.

This clonotype was observed many times. Here the CDR3 reads CASSSTGGFSAGELFF. As DNA, the CDR3 is TGTGCCAGCAGTTCTACAGGGGGCTTCAGCGCCGGGGAGCTGTTTTTT. This sequence joins TRBV6-9 and TRBJ2-2, with 9 bases that match TRBD1. CDR3 length: 16 residues. J lost 6 bases, V lost 4 bases, and 9 bases had no gene match. Germline CDR1 is MNHGY and CDR2 is SVAAGI.

This clonotype occurred many times. The chain couples TRBV11-1 to TRBJ1-2; D remains unclear. Germline values: CDR1 SGHAT, CDR2 FQDESV (reference sequence). Trimming cost V 1 base and J 6 bases, with 9 bases left between them. This CDR3 has 13 residues. The CDR3 region is CASSLGTENGYTF. The CDR3 bases are TGTGCCAGCAGCTTAGGGACGGAAAATGGCTACACCTTC. Based on the CDR3 plus reference TRBV11-1 and TRBJ1-2, the full variable domain is EAEVAQSPRYKITEKSQAVAFWCDPISGHATLYWYRQILGQGPELLVQFQDESVVDDSQLPKDRFSAERLKGVDSTLKIQPAELGDSAMYLCASSLGTENGYTFGSGTRLTVV.

This clonotype came up many times. The rearrangement links TRBV19 to TRBJ1-3; TRBD1 matches 9 bases. Germline lookup yields CDR1 LNHDA and CDR2 SQIVND (reference sequence). The junction had 6 bases not matched to a gene; V was cut back by 7 bases and J by 5 bases. This CDR3 is 14 amino acids long. In DNA form, the CDR3 reads TGTGCCAGTACGGACAGGGGTGAGCGAAACACCATATATTTT. This encodes CASTDRGERNTIYF.

This clonotype was counted many times. This sequence joins TRBV4-1 and TRBJ2-3; D is unresolved. Trimming cost V 2 bases and J 3 bases, with 6 bases left between them. The CDR3 runs 13 residues. Germline V gene data show CDR1 as MGHRA and CDR2 as YSYEKL. CDR3 nucleotide sequence: TGCGCCAGCAGCCAATTGGGTACAGATACGCAGTATTTT. Its translation is CASSQLGTDTQYF.

This chain links TRBV2 with TRBJ2-3; D is uncertain. Germline V gives CDR1 SNHLY, CDR2 FYNNEI. V lost 4 bases to trimming and J lost 6 bases, with 5 bases between them. The CDR3 contains 11 residues. The CDR3, as DNA: TGTGCCAGCAGTGTGATGGATACGCAGTATTTT. It yields the protein CASSVMDTQYF.

This clonotype was detected many times. The chain combines TRBV24-1 with TRBJ2-3; D may be TRBD1 or TRBD2 (5 bases each). V gave up 7 bases and J gave up 5 bases, with 27 bases separating them. This CDR3 is 18 amino acids long. Germline CDR1 KGHDR, CDR2 SFDVKD. The CDR3 spells CATSSSQGGQRGEDTQYF. CDR3 DNA: TGTGCCACCAGCTCCTCCCAGGGCGGCCAACGGGGAGAAGATACGCAGTATTTT.

About this clonotype: The conserved final phenylalanine or tryptophan is absent from the CDR3, which likely points to a read error. The gene calls are TRBV11-2 and TRBJ2-7, with 10 bases that match TRBD2. Germline values: CDR1 SGHAT, CDR2 FQNNGV. The CDR3 runs to 13 residues. Germline trimming cut 9 bases from V and 2 bases from J; bases unmatched to any gene: 4. The CDR3 is CASLAGGPYEQYI. CDR3 DNA sequence: TGTGCCAGTTTAGCGGGGGGCCCCTACGAGCAGTACATC.

This clonotype was recorded at least ten times. The J gene is TRBJ2-3, the V gene TRBV7-2; the D is unclear. V gave up 3 bases and J gave up 0 bases, with 7 bases separating them. The CDR3 has 14 residues. The germline CDR1 and CDR2 sequences are SGHTA and FQGNSA. CDR3 DNA sequence: TGTGCCAGCAGCTTTCCCGGGAGCACAGATACGCAGTATTTT. Translation: CASSFPGSTDTQYF.

CDR3 in amino acids: CASSLGMGMVNEQFF. CDR3 sequence (DNA): TGTGCCAGCTCACTGGGGATGGGAATGGTCAATGAGCAGTTCTTC. The chain links TRBV9 to TRBJ2-1; D ambiguous. This CDR3 is 15 amino acids long. The germline CDR1 and CDR2 sequences are SGDLS and YYNGEE. Trimming stripped 7 bases from V and 6 bases from J, with 20 bases between.

The sample holds many counts of this clonotype. The chain carries TRBV3-1 and TRBJ2-5, with D perhaps assigned TRBD1 or TRBD2 (6 bases each). The germline gives CDR1 LGHDT, CDR2 YNNKEL (reference sequence). The CDR3 is 12 amino acids. The V gene lost 6 bases and the J gene lost 10 bases, with 15 bases spanning the gap. The CDR3 DNA sequence: TGTGCCAGCAGAGAAGGGGGGCTACACCAGTACTTC. Translation: CASREGGLHQYF.

Note on this clonotype: A junction end diverges from the germline sequence, so it may reflect a read error. CDR3: CATSDPDRAEGDNVLTF. CDR3 coding DNA: TGTGCCACCAGTGATCCCGACAGGGCGGAAGGGGACAACGTCCTGACTTTC. This chain uses TRBV24-1 with TRBJ2-6; 7 positions agree with TRBD1. The CDR3 totals 17 residues. From germline, CDR1 is KGHDR and CDR2 SFDVKD.

This clonotype was counted ten times or more. This chain uses TRBV20-1 with TRBJ2-3, with 9 bases aligning to TRBD2. The CDR3 extends over 16 amino acids. The germline V gene encodes CDR1 DFQATT and CDR2 SNEGSKA (reference sequence). Trimming at V came to 6 bases and at J to 1 base, leaving 11 bases not matched to a gene. The DNA of the CDR3 is TGCAGTGCGGGCGGGGGGGCAGCCCTACGCACAGATACGCAGTATTTT. Translation gives CSAGGGAALRTDTQYF.

V gene TRBV28 combines with J gene TRBJ2-3; D is unresolved. The V and J ends lost 7 bases and 7 bases respectively, with 21 bases between them. The CDR3 spans 15 residues. Germline loops: CDR1 MDHEN, CDR2 SYDVKM. CDR3 sequence: CASKLGSRGYYTQYF. CDR3 in DNA: TGTGCCAGCAAGTTAGGGTCCCGCGGATATTATACGCAGTATTTT.

The chain recombines TRBV20-1 with TRBJ1-1; D is unclear. The CDR3 length is 12 residues. Trimming removed 4 bases from V and 1 base from J, with 7 bases in between. The germline CDR1 and CDR2 sequences are DFQATT and SNEGSKA (reference sequence). This CDR3 is CSANIQNTEAFF. The CDR3 bases are TGCAGTGCTAACATTCAGAACACTGAAGCTTTCTTT.

This chain's CDR3 is CASSLVGVATSYNEQFF. In DNA form, the CDR3 reads TGCGCCAGCAGCTTGGTAGGAGTAGCGACCTCCTACAATGAGCAGTTCTTC. The chain recombines TRBV5-1 with TRBJ2-1, with TRBD2 as a possible D gene (5 bases). This CDR3 has 17 residues. Germline V gene sequence: CDR1 SGHRS, CDR2 YFSETQ. Trimming cost V 0 bases and J 0 bases, with 13 bases left between them.

The chain combines TRBV28 with TRBJ2-7, with D hard to call. CDR1 is MDHEN and CDR2 is SYDVKM in the germline V gene. The V end lost 1 base, the J end lost 5 bases, and 12 bases lay between the germline ends. This CDR3 has 14 residues. The CDR3 bases are TGTGCCAGCAGTTTATCCCACCACTCACACGAGCAGTACTTC. Translation: CASSLSHHSHEQYF.

This clonotype rates as medium-sized (0.01 to 0.1%). This rearrangement joins TRBV7-3 to TRBJ1-6; the match to TRBD1 covers 8 bases. The V gene's germline CDR1 is SGHTA and CDR2 FQGTGA. Germline trimming cut 4 bases from V and 9 bases from J; bases unmatched to any gene: 8. This CDR3 is 15 amino acids long. The CDR3 DNA sequence: TGTGCCAGCAGCTACCAGGGGGCACCCAGTTCACCCCTCCACTTT. It yields the protein CASSYQGAPSSPLHF.

This clonotype is labeled medium-sized. V usage is TRBV28 and J usage is TRBJ2-3, with no clear D. CDR3 length equals 15 residues. The germline V gene has CDR1 MDHEN and CDR2 SYDVKM. V dropped 4 bases and J dropped 0 bases, with 11 bases sitting between them. The DNA for the CDR3 is TGTGCCAGCAGTTCTCCTCCGGCTAGCACAGATACGCAGTATTTT. Translated: CASSSPPASTDTQYF.

The sample holds many counts of this clonotype. The V and J genes are TRBV20-1 and TRBJ2-3, with 9 positions matching TRBD2. The CDR3 runs 16 residues. Trimming removed 3 bases from V and 1 base from J; junction bases left unmatched: 8. From germline, CDR1 is DFQATT and CDR2 SNEGSKA (reference sequence). The CDR3 reads CSASRGRAGGTDTQYF. In DNA, the CDR3 is TGCAGTGCTAGTCGCGGGAGGGCGGGGGGCACAGATACGCAGTATTTT.

This clonotype has ten or more counts. V usage is TRBV3-1 and J usage is TRBJ2-2; TRBD2 aligns across 7 bases. This CDR3 has 15 amino acids. J was trimmed by 1 base and V by 4 bases; bases with no gene match: 3. Per germline, CDR1 LGHDT and CDR2 YNNKEL (reference sequence). In DNA form, the CDR3 reads TGTGCCAGCAGCCTTAGCGGGTTGAACACCGGGGAGCTGTTTTTT. It yields the protein CASSLSGLNTGELFF.

This chain connects TRBV12-3 or TRBV12-4 to TRBJ1-6; 9 bases are shared with TRBD1. Trimming cost V 7 bases and J 10 bases; bases outside gene matches: 14. The CDR3 is 16 amino acids. CDR3 bases: TGTGCCAGCACCCCAAGCTGGGGACAGGGAGCCTCACCCCTCCACTTT. As protein: CASTPSWGQGASPLHF.

This clonotype was seen ten or more times. The chain carries TRBV6-1 and TRBJ1-3, with 7 bases lining up with TRBD1. The germline gives CDR1 MNHNS, CDR2 SASEGT. This CDR3 contains 13 residues. V gave up 5 bases and J gave up 2 bases; unmatched junction bases: 0. The CDR3 sequence: CASSTGAGNTIYF. Here the CDR3 DNA reads TGTGCCAGCAGTACAGGGGCTGGAAACACCATATATTTT.

This clonotype occurred once. One end of the junction is discordant with germline, which a read error may explain. The rearrangement uses TRBV11-3 and TRBJ2-3; D gene ambiguous. The length of the CDR3 is 12 residues. Germline V lookup: CDR1 SGHNT, CDR2 YENEEA. CDR3 amino acids: CASSLVTDTQYF. DNA of the CDR3: TGTGCCAGCAGCTTAGTCACAGATACGCAATATTTT.